The next 27 T cell receptor beta chains were all read from a single sample in a study of T cell changes during pregnancy in multiple sclerosis. The repertoire was sequenced with immunoSEQ multiplex PCR; TCRdb's copy has only in-frame clones and lacks some. Of 17,000 or so clones listed, around 96% are singletons. The source material was peripheral blood, sampled in the third trimester of pregnancy. The source is a female donor with multiple sclerosis, enrolled in a pregnancy study.

The V call is TRBV5-1, the J call TRBJ1-2; D not certain. Per germline, CDR1 SGHRS and CDR2 YFSETQ. The CDR3 runs 14 residues. Between the trimmed V and J ends, which lost 2 bases and 5 bases, there was a span of 13 bases. This chain's CDR3 is CASSFALAGYGYTF. DNA for the CDR3: TGCGCCAGCAGCTTCGCCTTAGCTGGGTATGGCTACACCTTC.

With regard to this clone: The sample holds other DNA sequences that translate to the same CDR3. The gene calls are TRBV27 and TRBJ2-2; TRBD1 might be the D (6 bases). V lost 5 bases, J lost 0 bases, and 10 bases lay in between. The V gene's germline CDR1 is MNHEY and CDR2 SMNVEV (reference sequence). The CDR3 runs to 15 residues. The CDR3 reads CASSLGTPNTGELFF. CDR3 nucleotides: TGTGCCAGCAGTCTCGGGACACCGAACACCGGGGAGCTGTTTTTT.

Regarding this clone: The junction departs from the called germline gene at one end, perhaps through a read error. The chain employs TRBV7-8 and TRBJ2-1; TRBD2 agrees at 11 bases. In germline, CDR1 is SGHVS, CDR2 FQNEAQ. This CDR3 contains 14 residues. CDR3 sequence (DNA): TGTGCCAGCAGATTAGCGGGGGGGCCCAATGAGCAGTTCTTC. Translation gives CASRLAGGPNEQFF.

This sequence joins TRBV4-3 and TRBJ1-2; D is possibly TRBD1 (5 bases). The length of the CDR3 is 16 residues. V dropped 0 bases and J dropped 8 bases, with 19 bases sitting between them. CDR1 LGHNA and CDR2 YSLEER come from the germline V gene. DNA for the CDR3: TGCGCCAGCAGCCAAGATCGTATTCAGGGCGTCTACGGCTACACCTTC. The encoded protein is CASSQDRIQGVYGYTF.

V usage is TRBV9 and J usage is TRBJ2-1; TRBD2 matches 9 bases. Germline-derived CDR1 and CDR2 are SGDLS and YYNGEE. J was trimmed by 6 bases and V by 0 bases; bases with no gene match: 7. The CDR3 extends over 16 amino acids. CDR3 coding DNA: TGTGCCAGCAGCGTAGGGGCGGGAGGGCCCTTCAATGAGCAGTTCTTC. Its protein product is CASSVGAGGPFNEQFF.

The V call is TRBV28, the J call TRBJ1-1; 10 positions match TRBD1. Germline CDR1 is MDHEN and CDR2 is SYDVKM. With V trimmed by 9 bases and J by 4 bases, 2 bases remained unmatched. This CDR3 comprises 12 residues. The CDR3, as DNA: TGTGCCAGTTGGGACAGGGGCACTGAAGCTTTCTTT. It translates to CASWDRGTEAFF.

V usage is TRBV9 and J usage is TRBJ2-4, with D possibly TRBD2 on 6 matching bases. V lost 5 bases and J 9 bases, leaving 18 bases between the germline ends. The CDR3 is 14 amino acids. Germline-derived CDR1 and CDR2 are SGDLS and YYNGEE. The CDR3 spells CASSVGGVRGIQYF. DNA of the CDR3: TGTGCCAGCAGTGTCGGCGGGGTAAGGGGCATTCAGTACTTC.

This chain uses TRBV19 with TRBJ1-4; 8 bases fit TRBD1. Per the germline V gene, CDR1 is LNHDA and CDR2 is SQIVND (reference sequence). Germline trimming cut 8 bases from V and 3 bases from J; bases unmatched to any gene: 8. The CDR3 runs to 15 residues. The CDR3 sequence: CASSPGTGANEKLFF. CDR3 DNA: TGTGCCAGTTCTCCCGGGACAGGAGCTAATGAAAAACTGTTTTTT.

The CDR3 region is CSVAQLEGYGYTF. CDR3 sequence (DNA): TGCAGCGTTGCACAGCTCGAGGGCTATGGCTACACCTTC. The chain employs TRBV29-1 and TRBJ1-2; unclear D gene. The V end lost 4 bases, the J end lost 4 bases, and 13 bases lay between the germline ends. Germline lookup yields CDR1 SQVTM and CDR2 ANQGSEA. The CDR3 is 13 amino acids.

The chain links TRBV28 to TRBJ2-7; TRBD2 is a possible D gene (6 bases). V was pared by 7 bases and J by 2 bases, with 12 bases between. This CDR3 has 13 amino acids. Germline V gene lookup returns CDR1 MDHEN and CDR2 SYDVKM. The CDR3 here is CASTPAGPYEQYF. CDR3 nucleotide sequence: TGTGCCAGCACCCCCGCGGGGCCCTACGAGCAGTACTTC.

The chain links TRBV14 to TRBJ1-2; perhaps TRBD1 as D (5 bases). The V gene's germline CDR1 is SGHDN and CDR2 FVKESK. V dropped 3 bases and J dropped 5 bases, with 16 bases sitting between them. The CDR3 sequence is 15 residues long. The CDR3 bases are TGTGCCAGCAGCCAGTTTGAAGGGGATGGGTATGGCTACACCTTC. Its protein product is CASSQFEGDGYGYTF.

V and J are TRBV7-9 and TRBJ1-1; weak D call: TRBD1 (5 bases). V lost 5 bases, J lost 0 bases, and 19 bases lay in between. CDR1 and CDR2 from the germline V gene are SEHNR and FQNEAQ (reference sequence). This CDR3 comprises 17 residues. The CDR3, as DNA: TGTGCCAGCAGCGACTTACCGGGGCGGGGGATGAACACTGAAGCTTTCTTT. Translation gives CASSDLPGRGMNTEAFF. The entire variable domain, with the rest obtained from reference TRBV7-9 and TRBJ1-1, is as follows: DTGVSQNPRHKITKRGQNVTFRCDPISEHNRLYWYRQTLGQGPEFLTYFQNEAQLEKSRLLSDRFSAERPKGSFSTLEIQRTEQGDSAMYLCASSDLPGRGMNTEAFFGQGTRLTVV.

The sample holds one count of this clone. This sequence joins TRBV19 and TRBJ2-7; 8 positions agree with TRBD1. Germline trimming cut 7 bases from V and 2 bases from J; bases unmatched to any gene: 7. Germline V lookup: CDR1 LNHDA, CDR2 SQIVND (reference sequence). This CDR3 has 14 amino acids. The CDR3 protein is CASTPGQEPYEQYF. The CDR3 DNA reads TGTGCCAGTACTCCGGGACAGGAGCCCTACGAGCAGTACTTC. The full variable domain, with the rest looked up from reference TRBV19 and TRBJ2-7, is DGGITQSPKYLFRKEGQNVTLSCEQNLNHDAMYWYRQDPGQGLRLIYYSQIVNDFQKGDIAEGYSVSREKKESFPLTVTSAQKNPTAFYLCASTPGQEPYEQYFGPGTRLTVT.

The chain has TRBV5-1 and TRBJ2-2; tentatively, D is TRBD2 (5 bases). The CDR3 covers 15 residues. The ends were cut back, 1 base at V and 0 bases at J, with 7 bases in the middle. CDR1 is SGHRS, CDR2 YFSETQ, per germline. DNA of the CDR3: TGCGCCAGCAGCTTGAGCGGATCGAACACCGGGGAGCTGTTTTTT. Translating gives CASSLSGSNTGELFF.

This clone showed up just once. The chain couples TRBV5-1 to TRBJ2-6, with D tentatively TRBD1 (5 bases). V lost 0 bases to trimming and J lost 2 bases, with 12 bases between them. Per germline, CDR1 SGHRS and CDR2 YFSETQ. The CDR3 contains 17 residues. Here the CDR3 reads CASSLEGRVAGANVLTF. As DNA, the CDR3 is TGCGCCAGCAGCTTGGAGGGCAGGGTAGCTGGGGCCAACGTCCTGACTTTC.

The chain carries TRBV4-2 and TRBJ2-7, with a tentative D call TRBD2 (5 bases). With 0 bases removed from V and 0 bases from J, the gap between germline ends came to 15 bases. Germline V lookup: CDR1 LGHNA, CDR2 YNFKEQ. The CDR3 runs to 17 residues. CDR3 residues: CASSQDNRTAFSYEQYF. CDR3 DNA: TGTGCCAGCAGCCAAGATAATCGGACTGCCTTCTCCTACGAGCAGTACTTC.

The chain has TRBV4-3 and TRBJ1-2; 8 positions agree with TRBD1. CDR1 and CDR2 (germline): LGHNA, YSLEER. V lost 4 bases to trimming and J lost 8 bases; unmatched junction nucleotides: 6. The CDR3 is 13 residues long. The CDR3 coding sequence is TGCGCCAGCAGCCGCAGGACAGGGAACGGCTACACCTTC. Translating gives CASSRRTGNGYTF.

The gene calls are TRBV5-1 and TRBJ2-2, with D tentatively TRBD1 (5 bases). The V gene's germline CDR1 is SGHRS and CDR2 YFSETQ. Trimming took 3 bases from V and 4 from J, leaving 16 bases between them. This CDR3 has 16 amino acids. The CDR3 DNA reads as TGCGCCAGCAGCTCCCCCAGGGATAGGGGCACCGGGGAGCTGTTTTTT. Protein: CASSSPRDRGTGELFF.

The V call is TRBV11-2, the J call TRBJ2-7, with unresolved D. Looked up from germline, CDR1 is SGHAT and CDR2 is FQNNGV. V was clipped by 6 bases and J by 0 bases, with 12 bases between them. This CDR3 has 14 amino acids. The CDR3 sequence: CASSRGATSYEQYF. CDR3 in DNA: TGTGCCAGCAGTAGAGGCGCAACCTCCTACGAGCAGTACTTC.

This clone was recorded only once. The chain has TRBV9 and TRBJ2-6; no clear D. The CDR3 sequence is 14 residues long. V was shortened by 3 bases and J by 3 bases, with 7 bases between the two germline ends. Germline V gene lookup returns CDR1 SGDLS and CDR2 YYNGEE. CDR3 DNA sequence: TGTGCCAGCAGCGCTAGAAATGGGGCCAACGTCCTGACTTTC. Amino acids: CASSARNGANVLTF.

This clone was seen a single time. V usage is TRBV19 and J usage is TRBJ1-1; D unresolved. The germline V gene encodes CDR1 LNHDA and CDR2 SQIVND (reference sequence). CDR3 length: 11 residues. Trimming pared 7 bases from V and 1 base from J, leaving 4 bases between. The DNA of the CDR3 is TGTGCCAGTAATCGGAACACTGAAGCTTTCTTT. Translation: CASNRNTEAFF.

This clone was found once. The chain carries TRBV6-1 and TRBJ2-5; TRBD1 might be the D (5 bases). CDR1 MNHNS and CDR2 SASEGT come from the germline V gene. The CDR3 consists of 15 residues. The V end was cut by 5 bases, the J end by 2 bases, with 15 bases between. In DNA, the CDR3 is TGTGCCAGCAGTTTAAGCAGGGCGCCTCAAGAGACCCAGTACTTC. This codes for CASSLSRAPQETQYF.

The rearrangement links TRBV6-6 to TRBJ2-1; D is uncertain. CDR1 and CDR2 (germline): MNHNY, SVGAGI (reference sequence). V was shortened by 7 bases and J by 3 bases, with 10 bases between the two germline ends. This CDR3 comprises 13 residues. The CDR3 is CASTLERYNEQFF. As DNA, the CDR3 is TGTGCCAGCACCCTAGAGCGCTACAATGAGCAGTTCTTC.

In its sample, this clone was seen once. The rearrangement uses TRBV30 and TRBJ1-3; D possibly corresponds to TRBD1 (5 bases). The CDR3 loop spans 13 amino acids. From germline, CDR1 is GTSNPN and CDR2 SVGIG (reference sequence). V was trimmed by 2 bases and J by 4 bases, leaving 9 bases between them. The CDR3 spells CAWSSGNGNTIYF. The DNA of the CDR3 is TGTGCCTGGAGTTCAGGGAACGGAAACACCATATATTTT.

The chain has TRBV18 and TRBJ2-1; 12 bases fit TRBD2. Germline CDR1 reads KGHSH; CDR2 reads LQKENI. Losses at the gene ends were 0 bases for V and 8 bases for J; bases not matched to a gene: 2. The length of the CDR3 is 15 residues. The CDR3 region is CASSPPTSGSHEQFF. CDR3 nucleotides: TGTGCCAGCTCACCACCGACTAGCGGGAGTCATGAGCAGTTCTTC.

This chain uses TRBV7-2 with TRBJ1-5; tentatively, D is TRBD1 (6 bases). The V gene's germline CDR1 is SGHTA and CDR2 FQGNSA. The CDR3 consists of 15 residues. V lost 5 bases to trimming and J lost 0 bases, with 11 bases between them. CDR3 bases: TGTGCCAGCAGCCTTCGGACAGCTAGCAATCAGCCCCAGCATTTT. Amino acid sequence: CASSLRTASNQPQHF. The variable domain in full, completed from reference TRBV7-2 and TRBJ1-5, reads GAGVSQSPSNKVTEKGKDVELRCDPISGHTALYWYRQSLGQGLEFLIYFQGNSAPDKSGLPSDRFSAERTGGSVSTLTIQRTQQEDSAVYLCASSLRTASNQPQHFGDGTRLSIL.

The V gene is TRBV10-3, the J gene TRBJ2-3; D is possibly TRBD2 (6 bases). CDR1 is ENHRY and CDR2 is SYGVKD in the germline V gene. V lost 7 bases and J 1 base, leaving 12 bases between the germline ends. CDR3 length: 14 amino acids. CDR3 region: CAIMSRERTDTQYF. Here the CDR3 DNA reads TGTGCCATCATGTCGCGGGAACGCACAGATACGCAGTATTTT.